A single T cell receptor beta chain is shown here with its context. This sample is drawn from a study of T cell responses to AZD1222 COVID-19 vaccine. This CDR3 spans 14 amino acids. V was trimmed by 0 bases and J by 8 bases, leaving 14 bases between them. CDR1 is SGHKS and CDR2 is YYEKEE in the germline V gene (reference sequence). Data came from immunoSEQ multiplex PCR; TCRdb stores just in-frame clones and leaves some out. The sample yields 90,000 to 100,000 clones, about 89% seen once. The source of this sequence is an adult in good health. This material consisted of peripheral blood, taken on day 0 of AZD1222 vaccination. The chain joins TRBV5-5 to TRBJ1-2, with unresolved D. CDR3 DNA sequence: TGTGCCAGCAGCTTGGGACCCGCCCGGTACGGCTACACCTTC. It specifies CASSLGPARYGYTF.